This T cell receptor (beta chain) is from a study of human T cells and chemical hapten exposure. Study information: Alopecia universalis, totalis or areata was present in patients who were mostly female.

Per the germline V gene, CDR1 is DFQATT and CDR2 is SNEGSKA (reference sequence). The CDR3 spans 13 residues. V lost 4 bases to trimming and J lost 5 bases, with 9 bases between them. This clonotype was recorded a few times. Stated time point: patch test 2, 6 weeks after DPC sensitization. The treatment denotes: therapeutic diphenylcyclopropenone sensitization with weekly scalp DPC. TCRdb called the RACE reads again in MiXCR, with one record for every CDR3 protein. The sample contains some 100,000 distinct CDR3 sequences, 9.3% of which appear only once. The chain employs TRBV20-1 and TRBJ1-6; D gene ambiguous. The sequence came from a woman aged 40 to 55 with alopecia areata. Some clones in this sample may be carry-over from other donors' samples. The sample here was whole blood, taken in connection with sensitization to the hapten diphenylcyclopropenone (DPC). In nucleotides, the CDR3 is TGCAGTGCTAACCGACGGGATAATTCACCCCTCCACTTT. Protein: CSANRRDNSPLHF.